This T cell receptor beta chain was captured in a study of post-analysis software for immune sequencing data. Study overall: The cohort encompassed relapsing-remitting, secondary progressive and progressive-relapsing multiple sclerosis disease courses. Regarding the study as a whole: By F measure, samples from a shared preparation batch strongly co-clustered. Comparison with controls showed significantly lower normalized Chao1 diversity in multiple sclerosis patients. When patients were compared with controls, about 5 TRBV segments were more frequent, TRBV5-6, TRBV5-1 and TRBV20-1 among them.

With V trimmed by 2 bases and J by 3 bases, 8 bases remained unmatched. Germline loops: CDR1 WSHSY, CDR2 SAAADI. The CDR3 totals 17 residues. For this clonotype: Its target is not known.

Carried by the TCR beta cDNA libraries were unique molecular identifiers. TCRdb re-analysed the PCR reads in MiXCR, keeping a single row per CDR3 protein. The repertoire consists of approximately 770,000 distinct CDR3 sequences, with just over 45% occurring once and the leading ten covering approximately 5%. The receptor's source is a girl aged 10 to 17 with multiple sclerosis. Sequencing was done on a sample of blood. This rearrangement joins TRBV10-2 to TRBJ2-1, with 9 bases that match TRBD1. The CDR3 region has the DNA TGCGCCAGCAGTGAGAGGATTAGGACAGGGGACTACAATGAGCAGTTCTTC. Translated, it gives CASSERIRTGDYNEQFF.